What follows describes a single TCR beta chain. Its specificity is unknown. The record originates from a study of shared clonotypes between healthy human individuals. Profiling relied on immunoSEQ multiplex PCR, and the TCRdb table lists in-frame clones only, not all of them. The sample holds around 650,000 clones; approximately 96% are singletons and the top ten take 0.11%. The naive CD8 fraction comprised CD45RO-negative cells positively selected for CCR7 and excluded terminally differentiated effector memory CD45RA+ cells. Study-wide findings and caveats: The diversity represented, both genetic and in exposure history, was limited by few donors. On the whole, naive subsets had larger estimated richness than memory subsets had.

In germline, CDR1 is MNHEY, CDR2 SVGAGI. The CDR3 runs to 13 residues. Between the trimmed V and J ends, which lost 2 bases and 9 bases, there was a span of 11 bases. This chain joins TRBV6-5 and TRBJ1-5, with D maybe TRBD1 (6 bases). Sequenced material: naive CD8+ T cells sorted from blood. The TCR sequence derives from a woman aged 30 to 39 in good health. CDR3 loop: CASSYGGEGPQHF. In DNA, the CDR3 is TGTGCCAGCAGTTACGGGGGCGAGGGGCCCCAGCATTTT.